This T cell receptor (beta chain) was recorded in a study of cytomegalovirus exposure and HLA in healthy donors. After removal of 1 base from V and 9 bases from J, the junction contained 6 bases not matched to a gene. Germline-derived CDR1 and CDR2 are MDHEN and SYDVKM. CDR3 length equals 14 residues. Donors consisted of healthy bone marrow donors. PCR used 60 Vbeta primers and 13 Jbeta primers. Only in-frame clones appear in the TCRdb table, and some are missing; sequencing was by immunoSEQ multiplex PCR. Of about 200,000 clones listed, just over 75% are singletons. The chain links TRBV28 to TRBJ2-1; 7 bases are shared with TRBD2. Source material: PBMCs. This TCR came from a man younger than 40 in good health and CMV-seronegative. The CDR3 bases are TGTGCCAGCAGTTTATTGGGGGGGTCGAGTGAGCAGTTCTTC. This codes for CASSLLGGSSEQFF.